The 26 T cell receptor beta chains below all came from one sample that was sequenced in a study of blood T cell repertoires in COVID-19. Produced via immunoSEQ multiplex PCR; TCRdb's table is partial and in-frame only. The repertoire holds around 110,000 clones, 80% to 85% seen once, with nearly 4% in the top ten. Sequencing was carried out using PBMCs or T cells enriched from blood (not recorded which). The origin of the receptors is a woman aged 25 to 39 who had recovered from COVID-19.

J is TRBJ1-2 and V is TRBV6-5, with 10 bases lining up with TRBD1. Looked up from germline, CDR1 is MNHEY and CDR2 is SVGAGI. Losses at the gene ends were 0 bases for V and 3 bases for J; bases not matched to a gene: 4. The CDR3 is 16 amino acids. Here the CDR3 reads CASSYSRTGGYYGYTF. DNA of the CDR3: TGTGCCAGCAGTTACTCGAGGACAGGGGGGTACTATGGCTACACCTTC.

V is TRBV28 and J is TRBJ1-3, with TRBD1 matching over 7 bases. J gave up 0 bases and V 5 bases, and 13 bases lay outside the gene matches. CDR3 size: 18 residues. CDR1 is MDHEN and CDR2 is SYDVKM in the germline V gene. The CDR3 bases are TGTGCCAGCAGTCCATGGGACAGCAAAAGCCTCTCTGGAAACACCATATATTTT. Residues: CASSPWDSKSLSGNTIYF.

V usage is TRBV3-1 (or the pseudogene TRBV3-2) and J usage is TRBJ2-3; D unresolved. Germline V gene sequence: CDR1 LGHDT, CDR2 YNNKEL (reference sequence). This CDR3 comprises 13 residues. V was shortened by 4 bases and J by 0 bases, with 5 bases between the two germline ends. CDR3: CASSLHSTDTQYF. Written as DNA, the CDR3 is TGTGCCAGCAGCCTACACAGCACAGATACGCAGTATTTT.

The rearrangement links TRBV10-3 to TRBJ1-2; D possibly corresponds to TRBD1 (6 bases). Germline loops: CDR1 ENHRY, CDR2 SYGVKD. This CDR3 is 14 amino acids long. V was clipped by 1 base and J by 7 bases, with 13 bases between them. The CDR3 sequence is CAISEWEQGVGYTF. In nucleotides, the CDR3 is TGTGCCATCAGTGAGTGGGAACAGGGTGTTGGCTACACCTTC.

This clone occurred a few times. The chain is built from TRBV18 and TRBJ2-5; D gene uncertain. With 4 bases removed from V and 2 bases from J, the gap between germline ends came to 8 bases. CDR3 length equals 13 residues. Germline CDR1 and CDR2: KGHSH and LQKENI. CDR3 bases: TGTGCCAGCTCACAACAGAGACAAGAGACCCAGTACTTC. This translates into CASSQQRQETQYF.

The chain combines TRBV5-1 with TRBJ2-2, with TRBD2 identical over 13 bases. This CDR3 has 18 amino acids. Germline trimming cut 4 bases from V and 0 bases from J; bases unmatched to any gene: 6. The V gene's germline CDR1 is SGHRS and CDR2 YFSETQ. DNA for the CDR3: TGCGCCAGCAGCCTAACCGGGACTAGCGGGACGAACACCGGGGAGCTGTTTTTT. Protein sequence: CASSLTGTSGTNTGELFF.

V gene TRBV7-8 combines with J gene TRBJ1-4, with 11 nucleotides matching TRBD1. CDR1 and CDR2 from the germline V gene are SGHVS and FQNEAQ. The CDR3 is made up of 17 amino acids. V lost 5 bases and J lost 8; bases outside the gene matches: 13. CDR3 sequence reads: CASSTGTGGRGTEKLFF. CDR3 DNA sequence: TGTGCCAGCAGCACAGGGACAGGGGGGCGGGGCACCGAAAAACTGTTTTTT.

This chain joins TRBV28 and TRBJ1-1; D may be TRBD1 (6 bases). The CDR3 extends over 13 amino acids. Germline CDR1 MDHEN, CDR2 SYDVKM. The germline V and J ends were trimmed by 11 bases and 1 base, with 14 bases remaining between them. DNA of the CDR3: TGTGCCGCAGGGGCTCGACGGAACACTGAAGCTTTCTTT. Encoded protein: CAAGARRNTEAFF.

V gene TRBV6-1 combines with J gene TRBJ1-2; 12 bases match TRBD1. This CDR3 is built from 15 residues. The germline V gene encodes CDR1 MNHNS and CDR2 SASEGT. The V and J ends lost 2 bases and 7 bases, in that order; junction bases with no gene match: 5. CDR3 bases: TGTGCCAGCAGTGAACCGGGACAGGGGGCTTCTGGCTACACCTTC. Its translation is CASSEPGQGASGYTF.

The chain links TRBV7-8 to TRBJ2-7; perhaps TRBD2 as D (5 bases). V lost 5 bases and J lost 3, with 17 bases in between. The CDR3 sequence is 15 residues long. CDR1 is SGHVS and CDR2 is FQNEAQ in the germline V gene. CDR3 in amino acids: CASSPGYSKHYEQYF. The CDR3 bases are TGTGCCAGCAGCCCGGGATACTCGAAACACTACGAGCAGTACTTC.

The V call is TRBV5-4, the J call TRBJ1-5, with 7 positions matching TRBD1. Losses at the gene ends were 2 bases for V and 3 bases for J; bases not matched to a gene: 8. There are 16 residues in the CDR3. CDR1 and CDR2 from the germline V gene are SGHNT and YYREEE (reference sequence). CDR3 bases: TGTGCCAGCAGCTTCCGGGGGGGACAGCCCAATCAGCCCCAGCATTTT. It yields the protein CASSFRGGQPNQPQHF.

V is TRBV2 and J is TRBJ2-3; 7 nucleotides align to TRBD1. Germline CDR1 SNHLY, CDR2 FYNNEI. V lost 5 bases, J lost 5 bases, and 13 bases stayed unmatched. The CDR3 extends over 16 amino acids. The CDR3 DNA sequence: TGTGCCAGCAGTCATCGACGACAGGGTCTGGGAGATACGCAGTATTTT. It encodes CASSHRRQGLGDTQYF.

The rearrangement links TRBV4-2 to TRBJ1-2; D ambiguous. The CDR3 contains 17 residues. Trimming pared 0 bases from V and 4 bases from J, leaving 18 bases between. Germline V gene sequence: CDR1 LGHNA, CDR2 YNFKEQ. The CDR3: CASSQDPGRPRVYGYTF. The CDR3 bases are TGTGCCAGCAGCCAAGATCCGGGCCGTCCGAGGGTCTATGGCTACACCTTC.

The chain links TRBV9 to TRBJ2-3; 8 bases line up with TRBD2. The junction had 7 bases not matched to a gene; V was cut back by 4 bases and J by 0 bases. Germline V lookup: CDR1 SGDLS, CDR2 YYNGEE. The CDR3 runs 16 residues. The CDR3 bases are TGTGCCAGCAGCTATAGGGGCGGGGGGAGCACAGATACGCAGTATTTT. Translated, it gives CASSYRGGGSTDTQYF.

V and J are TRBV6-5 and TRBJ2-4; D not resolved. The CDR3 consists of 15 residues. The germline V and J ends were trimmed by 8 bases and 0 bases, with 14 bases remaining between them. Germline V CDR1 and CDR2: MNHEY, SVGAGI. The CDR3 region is CASAFTGAAKNIQYF. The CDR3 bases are TGTGCCAGCGCGTTTACTGGAGCAGCCAAAAACATTCAGTACTTC.

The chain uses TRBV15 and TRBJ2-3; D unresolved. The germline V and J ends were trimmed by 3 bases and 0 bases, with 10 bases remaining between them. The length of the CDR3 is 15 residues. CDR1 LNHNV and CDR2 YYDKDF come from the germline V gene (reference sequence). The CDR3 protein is CATSSRAPSTDTQYF. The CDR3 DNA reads TGTGCCACCAGCAGTCGCGCACCTAGCACAGATACGCAGTATTTT.

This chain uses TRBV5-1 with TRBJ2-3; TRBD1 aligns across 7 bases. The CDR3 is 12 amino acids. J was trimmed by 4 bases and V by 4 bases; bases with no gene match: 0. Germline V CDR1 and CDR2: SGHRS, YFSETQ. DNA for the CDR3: TGCGCCAGCAGCACAGGGGCAGATACGCAGTATTTT. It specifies CASSTGADTQYF.

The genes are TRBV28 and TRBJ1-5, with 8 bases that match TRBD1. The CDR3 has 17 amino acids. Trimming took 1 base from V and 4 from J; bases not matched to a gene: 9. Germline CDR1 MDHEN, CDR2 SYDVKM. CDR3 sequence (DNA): TGTGCCAGCAGTTTATTTGGTACAGGGGGAGGAAATCAGCCCCAGCATTTT. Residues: CASSLFGTGGGNQPQHF.

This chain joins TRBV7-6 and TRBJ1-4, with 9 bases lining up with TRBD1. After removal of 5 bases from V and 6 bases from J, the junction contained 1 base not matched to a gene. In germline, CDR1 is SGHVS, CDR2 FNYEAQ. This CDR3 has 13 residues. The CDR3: CASSRDRDEKLFF. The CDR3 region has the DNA TGTGCCAGCAGCCGGGACAGGGATGAAAAACTGTTTTTT.

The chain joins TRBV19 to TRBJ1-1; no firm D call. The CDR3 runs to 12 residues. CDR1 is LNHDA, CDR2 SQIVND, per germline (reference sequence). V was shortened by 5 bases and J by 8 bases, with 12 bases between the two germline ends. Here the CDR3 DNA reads TGTGCCAGTAGTTCTGACCACGGGGAAGCTTTCTTT. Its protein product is CASSSDHGEAFF. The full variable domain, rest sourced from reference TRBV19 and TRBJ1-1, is DGGITQSPKYLFRKEGQNVTLSCEQNLNHDAMYWYRQDPGQGLRLIYYSQIVNDFQKGDIAEGYSVSREKKESFPLTVTSAQKNPTAFYLCASSSDHGEAFFGQGTRLTVV.

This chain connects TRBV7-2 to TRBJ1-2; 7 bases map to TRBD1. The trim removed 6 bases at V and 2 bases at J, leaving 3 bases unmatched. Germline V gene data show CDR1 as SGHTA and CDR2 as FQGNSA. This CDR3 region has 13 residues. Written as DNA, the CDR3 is TGTGCCAGCAGAAGGGGACAGAACTATGGCTACACCTTC. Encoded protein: CASRRGQNYGYTF.

Written as DNA, the CDR3 is TGTGCCAGCAGTTACCTCCCAGCGGGAGGGCGGGAGCAGTACTTC. Translating it yields CASSYLPAGGREQYF. The chain uses TRBV6-5 and TRBJ2-7; 10 bases are a match to TRBD2. Looked up from germline, CDR1 is MNHEY and CDR2 is SVGAGI. V shed 2 bases and J 7 bases; nucleotides not matched to a gene: 8. The CDR3 is 15 residues long.

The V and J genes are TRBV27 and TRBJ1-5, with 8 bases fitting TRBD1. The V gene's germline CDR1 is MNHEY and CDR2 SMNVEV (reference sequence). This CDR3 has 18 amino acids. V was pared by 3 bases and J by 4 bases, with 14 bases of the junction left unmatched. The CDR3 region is CASSLTFLGGTGNQPQHF. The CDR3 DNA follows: TGTGCCAGCAGTTTGACGTTTCTGGGGGGGACAGGTAATCAGCCCCAGCATTTT.

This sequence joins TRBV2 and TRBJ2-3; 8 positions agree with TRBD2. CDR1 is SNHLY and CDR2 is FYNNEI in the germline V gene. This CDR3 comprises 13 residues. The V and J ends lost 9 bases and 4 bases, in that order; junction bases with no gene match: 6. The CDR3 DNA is TGTGCCAGACTGACGGGAGGGGCAGATACGCAGTATTTT. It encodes CARLTGGADTQYF.

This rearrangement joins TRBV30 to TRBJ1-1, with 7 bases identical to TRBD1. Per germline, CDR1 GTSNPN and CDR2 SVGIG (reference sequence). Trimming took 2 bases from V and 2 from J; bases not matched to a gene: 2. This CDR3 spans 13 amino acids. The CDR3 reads CAWSQGVNTEAFF. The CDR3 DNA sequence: TGTGCCTGGAGTCAGGGGGTTAACACTGAAGCTTTCTTT.

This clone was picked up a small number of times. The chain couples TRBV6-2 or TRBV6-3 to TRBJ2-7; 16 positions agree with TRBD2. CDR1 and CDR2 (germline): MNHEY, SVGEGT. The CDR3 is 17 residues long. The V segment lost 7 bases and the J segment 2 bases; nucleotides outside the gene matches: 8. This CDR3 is CASNPGLAGGTAYEQYF. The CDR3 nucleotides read TGTGCCAGCAACCCGGGACTAGCGGGAGGGACGGCCTACGAGCAGTACTTC.